This T cell receptor beta chain originates from a study of blood T cells in healthy people across ages (dated by TCRdb to 2013 to 2016). Background on the whole study: In model experiments, template switching captured about one uniquely barcoded TCR beta cDNA molecule for every two T cells. To avoid experimental bias, donors of different ages were distributed randomly across sequencing lanes. To track age-related changes in TCR beta repertoire diversity, the study relied on deep sequencing normalized with unique cDNA molecular identifiers. Four age groups were formed from the donors: young (average about 15 years), middle-aged (less than 40), aged (62) and long-lived (about 80). The study analyzed two additional independent replicas of 1 million unique cDNA reads from the same blood draw for two donors, one aged 18 to 30 and one aged 80 or older. Study-wide conclusions, independent of this receptor: A strong correlation was found between observed TCR beta diversity and the percentage of naive T cells measured by flow cytometry. Donor CMV infection status was unknown, potentially confounding age-related changes in expanded clonotypes. Since profiling was done on bulk unsorted PBMCs, naive and antigen-experienced compartments could not be conclusively compared. Total diversity estimates from one million sequenced T cells were considered lower bounds and underestimates. Compared with the aged group, more naive CD4+ T cells, fewer expanded clones and increased TCR diversity were shown by the long-lived group, suggesting age selection. Observed TCR beta diversity per million T cells fell roughly linearly with age, and a significant reduction was already apparent by age around 44.

The CDR3 numbers 15 residues from cysteine through phenylalanine. Of all the DNA, just the CDR3 is kept, 45 bases in frame from base 1. Trimming removed 0 bases from V and 1 base from J, leaving 8 bases between the germline ends. CDR1 and CDR2, per the germline V gene (reference sequence), are SGHNT and YYREEE. Concerning this clonotype itself: Which antigen it targets is not known. Base qualities are not provided; no much larger clone lies one nucleotide away.

The donors were roughly 39 Caucasian individuals from Russia, aged roughly 6 to 100 years, who were systemically healthy. About 10 milliliters of peripheral blood were collected from each donor into EDTA-treated Vacutainer tubes. Ficoll-Paque density-gradient centrifugation was used to isolate PBMCs, with at least 6.5 million per sample. Total RNA was extracted from PBMCs with Trizol reagent, with at least 5 micrograms obtained per sample. Naive CD45RAhigh/CD27high T cell percentages were measured by flow cytometry on a PBMC aliquot from every donor. The library was made by 5' RACE. The instrument given in TCRdb is Illumina HiSeq 2500. A second roughly 6 to 12 cycle PCR used a sample-barcoded 5' primer and a J-beta primer mix. Each TCR beta cDNA molecule received a unique molecular identifier from a template-switch 5' adaptor carrying 12 random nucleotides. Each sample yielded at least 2.5 million CDR3-containing paired-end reads. First-strand cDNA was synthesized from all RNA with the Mint cDNA synthesis kit, primed by a TRBC-specific oligonucleotide. Following uracil-DNA glycosylase treatment, a first 18-cycle PCR with universal primers M1SS and BC2_uni_R was performed on all cDNA. On the authors' methods: For normalization, 1 million high-quality reads, each with a distinct molecular identifier, were randomly selected from each sample. Instead of being binned into consensus sequences, reads with shared molecular identifiers were discarded. CDR3 identification, clonotype clustering and error correction used MiTCR with a Q25 quality threshold and the strictest error-elimination algorithm. A nonparametric unseen species model with Euler transformation was used to estimate lower-bound total TCR beta diversity. Using fastp trimming at Q25 and MiXCR clonotype assembly, TCRdb reanalyzed the public sequencing data and kept in-frame beta chains. Each CDR3 protein gets just one entry, which takes the most common genes and DNA from the rows behind it. TCRdb assigned the V and J calls; the authors' analysis was not used. The sample has roughly 930,000 distinct CDR3 sequences on record, about 44% of them singletons. 10% to 15% of the sample is taken by the ten largest.

Sequencing used blood. This receptor was obtained from a man aged 25-45 years in good health. The chain couples TRBV5-4 to TRBJ2-1, with the identity of the D gene unclear. The DNA reads TGTGCCAGCAGCTTGGGGTCAAAATCCTACAATGAGCAGTTCTTC. This encodes CASSLGSKSYNEQFF. Beyond the CDR3, the reference TRBV5-4 and TRBJ2-1 genes provide the residues; the full variable domain reads: ETGVTQSPTHLIKTRGQQVTLRCSSQSGHNTVSWYQQALGQGPQFIFQYYREEENGRGNFPPRFSGLQFPNYSSELNVNALELDDSALYLCASSLGSKSYNEQFFGPGTRLTVL.